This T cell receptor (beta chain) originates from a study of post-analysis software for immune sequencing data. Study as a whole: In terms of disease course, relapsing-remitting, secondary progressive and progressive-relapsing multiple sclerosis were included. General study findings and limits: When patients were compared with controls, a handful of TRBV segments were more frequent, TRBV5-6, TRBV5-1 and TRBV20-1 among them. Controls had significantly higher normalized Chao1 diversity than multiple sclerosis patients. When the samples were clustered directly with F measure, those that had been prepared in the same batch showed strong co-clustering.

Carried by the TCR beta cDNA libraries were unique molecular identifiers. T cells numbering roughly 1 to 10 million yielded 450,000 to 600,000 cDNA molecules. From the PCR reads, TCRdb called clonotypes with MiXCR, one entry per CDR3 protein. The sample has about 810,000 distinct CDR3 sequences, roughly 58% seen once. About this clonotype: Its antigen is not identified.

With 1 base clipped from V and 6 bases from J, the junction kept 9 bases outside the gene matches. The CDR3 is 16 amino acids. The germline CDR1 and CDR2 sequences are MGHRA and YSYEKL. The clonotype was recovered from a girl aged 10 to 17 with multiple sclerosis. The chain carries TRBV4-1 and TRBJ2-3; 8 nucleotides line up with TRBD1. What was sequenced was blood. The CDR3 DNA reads TGCGCCAGCAGCCAAGGCCCTGGGACAGGAGGGGATACGCAGTATTTT. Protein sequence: CASSQGPGTGGDTQYF.